This T cell receptor beta chain stems from a study of blood T cell repertoires in COVID-19. Study information: There were acute and convalescent COVID-19 samples, and they came from the United States, Italy and Spain.

As processed by the authors: Amplification from reference gene primers served as the basis for estimated nucleated cell counts. TCRdb keeps only in-frame clones here, not all; method: immunoSEQ multiplex PCR. V, J and clone size were drawn from that table, and D and trimming were deduced from the DNA. In the table there are roughly 300,000 clones, roughly 90% of which are singletons. Trimming removed 6 bases from V and 5 bases from J, with 13 bases in between. CDR3 length: 13 amino acids. Looked up from germline, CDR1 is MNHEY and CDR2 is SVGAGI. The V gene is TRBV6-5, the J gene TRBJ1-1; D unclear. The sequencing sample was made of peripheral blood. The clonotype was recovered from a man aged 18 to 30 who had recovered from COVID-19. Here the CDR3 reads CASSIPGRTEAFF. DNA for the CDR3: TGTGCCAGCAGCATTCCGGGTAGGACTGAAGCTTTCTTT.